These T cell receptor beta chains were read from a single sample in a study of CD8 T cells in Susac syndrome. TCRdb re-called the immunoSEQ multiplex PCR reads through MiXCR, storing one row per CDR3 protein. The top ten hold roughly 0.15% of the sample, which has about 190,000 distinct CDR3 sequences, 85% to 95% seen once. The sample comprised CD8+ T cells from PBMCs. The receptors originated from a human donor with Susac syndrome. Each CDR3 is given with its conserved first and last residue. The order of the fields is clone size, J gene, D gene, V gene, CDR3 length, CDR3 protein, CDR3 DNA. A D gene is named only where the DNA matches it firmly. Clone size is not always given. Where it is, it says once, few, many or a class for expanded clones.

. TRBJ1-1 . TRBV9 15 CASSGPQATNTEAFF TGTGCCAGCAGCGGTCCCCAGGCTACGAACACTGAAGCTTTCTTT
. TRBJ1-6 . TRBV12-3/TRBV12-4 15 CASSFDGQGHSPLHF TGTGCCAGCAGTTTTGACGGGCAGGGCCATTCACCCCTCCACTTT
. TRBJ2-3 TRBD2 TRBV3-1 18 CASSQDLLAGGPGDTQYF TGTGCCAGCAGCCAAGATCTCCTAGCGGGGGGGCCAGGAGATACGCAGTATTTT
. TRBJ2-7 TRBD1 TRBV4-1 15 CASSQERDSLYEQYF TGCGCCAGCAGCCAAGAACGGGACAGCCTCTACGAGCAGTACTTC
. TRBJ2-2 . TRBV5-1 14 CASSSGHNTGELFF TGCGCCAGCAGCTCGGGACACAACACCGGGGAGCTGTTTTTT
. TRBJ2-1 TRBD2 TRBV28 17 CASTSTGGGSSYNEQFF TGTGCCAGCACTTCTACGGGTGGCGGGAGCTCCTACAATGAGCAGTTCTTC
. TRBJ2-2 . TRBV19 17 CASSILLWDGLTGELFF TGTGCCAGTAGTATTTTATTATGGGACGGGCTCACCGGGGAGCTGTTTTTT
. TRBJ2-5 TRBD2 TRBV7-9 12 CASSKGGETQYF TGTGCCAGCAGCAAGGGAGGGGAGACCCAGTACTTC
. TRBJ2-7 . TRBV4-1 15 CASSLVGRPSYEQYF TGCGCCAGCAGCTTAGTGGGCCGTCCCTCCTACGAGCAGTACTTC
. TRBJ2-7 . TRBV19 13 CASSIGSSNEQYF TGTGCCAGTAGTATCGGCTCCAGTAACGAGCAGTACTTC
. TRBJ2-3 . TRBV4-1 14 CASSQGGVPDTQYF TGCGCCAGCAGCCAAGGGGGGGTACCAGATACGCAGTATTTT
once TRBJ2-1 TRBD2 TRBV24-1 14 CATSAGLVGNEQFF TGTGCCACCAGCGCGGGACTAGTAGGCAATGAGCAGTTCTTC
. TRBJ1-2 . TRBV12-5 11 CASGLDVSYTF TGTGCTAGTGGCCTGGACGTGTCCTACACCTTC
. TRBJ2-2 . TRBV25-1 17 CASSAQPRGLDTGELFF TGTGCCAGCAGTGCACAACCCAGGGGCCTGGACACCGGGGAGCTGTTTTTT
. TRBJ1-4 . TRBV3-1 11 CASSEQEILFF TGTGCCAGCAGCGAACAGGAGATACTGTTTTTT